This T cell receptor (beta chain) was captured in a study of T cells in localized non-small cell lung cancer. The V gene end was trimmed by 5 bases and the J gene end by 7 bases; junction bases not matched to a gene: 7. The CDR3 runs to 13 residues. CDR1 MDHEN and CDR2 SYDVKM come from the germline V gene. The data were produced by immunoSEQ multiplex PCR, yet TCRdb's version contains in-frame clones alone and is incomplete. The sample records some 140,000 clones, more than 70% being singletons. Study observations and caveats: Uninvolved adjacent lung, not tumor, had the highest T cell clonality.

This clone was recorded only once. What it recognizes is unknown. The chain combines TRBV28 with TRBJ1-2, with 7 bases lining up with TRBD1. The specimen comprised peripheral blood, sampled before any cancer treatment. The receptor was derived from a female donor of 60 years or more with stage I lung adenocarcinoma. The CDR3 nucleotides are TGTGCCAGCAGTCCCCCGGAGGGGGCTGGCTACACCTTC. It translates to CASSPPEGAGYTF.